Given below is one T cell receptor (beta chain) in context. Antigen unknown. The source of the sample is a study of cytomegalovirus exposure and HLA in healthy donors. The study's findings and limits: Reported findings show TCR beta sequences accurately forecast HLA-A and HLA-B alleles in most subjects. In a later analysis, HLA-associated beta chains showed higher expansion and lower generation probabilities than comparable chains.

The primer mix had 60 Vbeta and 13 Jbeta primers. Sequencing used immunoSEQ multiplex PCR; TCRdb keeps in-frame clones, though not all of them. The repertoire holds some 130,000 clones, with around 10% as singletons. Looked up from germline, CDR1 is SGHNT and CDR2 is YYREEE (reference sequence). The CDR3 has 14 amino acids. Specimen: PBMCs. The clonotype was recovered from a man in his fifties in good health and CMV-seronegative. V is TRBV5-4 and J is TRBJ2-5; 9 bases are a match to TRBD2. The J call may be mistaken, given a closer DNA end match to TRBJ2-7. CDR3 amino acids: CASSVTSGSYEQYF. The DNA of the CDR3 is TGTGCCAGCAGCGTGACTAGCGGCTCCTACGAGCAGTACTTC.